These 3 T cell receptor beta chains came from one sample sequenced in a study of sequential checkpoint blockade in melanoma. Treatment meaning: randomized to nivolumab then ipilimumab (arm A) or the reverse (arm B). Method: immunoSEQ multiplex PCR; TCRdb's copy keeps in-frame clones and lacks some. The table lists 9,500 to 15,000 clones, approximately 24% of them singletons. The source material was tumor tissue (inferred from file names), sampled from a patient given nivolumab and ipilimumab in sequence. Receptor source: a human donor with melanoma.

This clone was observed at least ten times. This chain joins TRBV2 and TRBJ2-7, with D perhaps being TRBD1 or TRBD2 (5 bases each). Germline V gene lookup returns CDR1 SNHLY and CDR2 FYNNEI. V was shortened by 6 bases and J by 1 base, with 16 bases between the two germline ends. This CDR3 is 15 amino acids long. CDR3 sequence (DNA): TGTGCCAGCAGCCATGGGGGTAGTGGGTCCTACGAGCAGTACGTC. It encodes CASSHGGSGSYEQYV.

This clone is large by share. The chain is built from TRBV11-3 and TRBJ1-4; D is unclear. This CDR3 is built from 17 residues. From germline, CDR1 is SGHNT and CDR2 YENEEA. Between the trimmed V and J ends, which lost 5 bases and 3 bases, there was a span of 19 bases. The CDR3 sequence: CASSTRGSRVANEKLFF. For the CDR3, the DNA is TGTGCCAGCAGCACTAGAGGGTCAAGGGTTGCTAATGAAAAACTGTTTTTT. Filled out from reference TRBV11-3 and TRBJ1-4, the complete variable domain reads EAGVVQSPRYKIIEKKQPVAFWCNPISGHNTLYWYLQNLGQGPELLIRYENEEAVDDSQLPKDRFSAERLKGVDSTLKIQPAELGDSAVYLCASSTRGSRVANEKLFFGSGTQLSVL.

The chain joins TRBV14 to TRBJ1-3, with 7 nucleotides matching TRBD1. Trimming took 4 bases from V and 1 from J; bases not matched to a gene: 1. This CDR3 comprises 14 residues. Looked up from germline, CDR1 is SGHDN and CDR2 is FVKESK. As DNA, the CDR3 is TGTGCCAGCAGCCGGACAGGATCTGGAAACACCATATATTTT. Translation gives CASSRTGSGNTIYF. Supplemented by reference TRBV14 and TRBJ1-3, the full variable domain reads EAGVTQFPSHSVIEKGQTVTLRCDPISGHDNLYWYRRVMGKEIKFLLHFVKESKQDESGMPNNRFLAERTGGTYSTLKVQPAELEDSGVYFCASSRTGSGNTIYFGEGSWLTVV.